The source of this TCR beta chain is a study of T-cell memory formation after mild COVID-19. The wider study: Clusters of TCRs were largely donor specific.

Study-level findings and limits: Mainly in CM and EM were contracting CD4+ clones; CD8+ were in EMRA. The pre-infection memory compartment contained some responding clones, suggesting cross-reactive memory joined.

5'RACE primed at constant segments yielded TCR alpha and TCR beta cDNA libraries bearing sample barcodes and UMIs. TCRdb itself ran the 5' RACE reads through MiXCR, one entry per CDR3 protein. The repertoire holds about 240,000 distinct CDR3 sequences, with 8% to 10% as singletons. This clonotype has more than one count but fewer than ten. Its antigen is undetermined. The sample was PBMCs or a T cell subset sorted from them (not recorded which). The receptor was isolated from a man younger than 35 who had mild COVID-19 (a few samples of this study predate the infection). Cell type and time point are not known.

CDR3 coding DNA: TGTGCCAGCAGCTCTTACAGGGGAGAGTTCGAAAAACTGTTTTTT. Translating gives CASSSYRGEFEKLFF. This chain joins TRBV7-8 and TRBJ1-4; 7 bases are a match to TRBD1. The ends lost 4 bases at V and 8 bases at J; junction bases unmatched: 10. This CDR3 contains 15 residues. The V gene's germline CDR1 is SGHVS and CDR2 FQNEAQ.